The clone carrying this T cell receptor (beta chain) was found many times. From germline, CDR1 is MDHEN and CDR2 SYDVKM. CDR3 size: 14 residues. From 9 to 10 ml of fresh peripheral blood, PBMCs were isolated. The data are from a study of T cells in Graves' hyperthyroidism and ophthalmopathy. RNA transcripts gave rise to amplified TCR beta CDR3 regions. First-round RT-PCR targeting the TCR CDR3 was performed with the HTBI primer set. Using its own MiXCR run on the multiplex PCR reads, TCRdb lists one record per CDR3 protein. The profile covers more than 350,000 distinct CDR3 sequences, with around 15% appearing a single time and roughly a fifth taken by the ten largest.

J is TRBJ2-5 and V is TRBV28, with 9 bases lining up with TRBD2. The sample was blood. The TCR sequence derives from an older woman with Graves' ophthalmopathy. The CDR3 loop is CATWNLAGQETQYF. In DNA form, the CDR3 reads TGTGCTACGTGGAACCTAGCGGGGCAAGAGACCCAGTACTTC.